The rows below give T cell receptor beta chains drawn from one sample of a study of cytomegalovirus exposure and HLA in healthy donors. Only in-frame clones appear in the TCRdb table, and some are missing; sequencing was by immunoSEQ multiplex PCR. The sample holds some 200,000 clones, 80% to 85% seen once. The sample was PBMCs. These receptors originate from a middle-aged man in good health and CMV-seropositive. CDR3s include the opening cysteine and the closing phenylalanine or tryptophan. The D gene is left open where the match is weak. Size is omitted from some rows. Given values are once, few, many or a class for expanded clones.

j_call clone_size cdr3_length v_call d_call cdr3_aa cdr3_nt
TRBJ2-5 NA 14 TRBV7-9 NA CASSSFQGWETQYF TGTGCCAGCAGCTCGTTCCAGGGGTGGGAGACCCAGTACTTC
TRBJ1-4 NA 13 TRBV25-1 NA CASSQRANEKLFF TGTGCCAGCAGCCAGAGGGCTAATGAAAAACTGTTTTTT
TRBJ2-3 once 16 TRBV10-3 TRBD1 CAISLGQGLGTDTQYF TGTGCCATCAGTCTAGGACAGGGTCTAGGTACAGATACGCAGTATTTT
TRBJ2-7 NA 17 TRBV27 TRBD1 CASSPSLGDRDSYEQYF TGTGCCAGCAGTCCCAGCCTTGGGGACAGGGATTCCTACGAGCAGTACTTC
TRBJ1-1 NA 15 TRBV10-1 NA CASSDLTQGLTEAFF TGCGCCAGCAGTGACTTAACCCAGGGGCTGACTGAAGCTTTCTTT
TRBJ2-7 NA 13 TRBV7-2 NA CASSLAESYEQYF TGTGCCAGCAGCTTAGCTGAGTCCTACGAGCAGTACTTC
TRBJ2-7 NA 14 TRBV6-6 TRBD1 CASSSGTVTYEQYF TGTGCCAGCAGTTCCGGGACAGTTACCTACGAGCAGTACTTC
TRBJ2-3 NA 16 TRBV10-3 NA CAISEPQTVETDTQYF TGTGCCATCAGTGAGCCTCAGACTGTCGAGACAGATACGCAGTATTTT
TRBJ1-2 NA 13 TRBV5-4 TRBD1 CASSLTGGRGYTF TGTGCCAGCAGCTTAACAGGGGGCCGTGGCTACACCTTC
TRBJ2-1 NA 16 TRBV9 NA CASSGGLGGIYNEQFF TGTGCCAGCAGCGGGGGGCTGGGAGGGATTTACAATGAGCAGTTCTTC
TRBJ2-7 NA 12 TRBV29-1 TRBD1 CSVGTVSYEQYF TGCAGCGTAGGGACAGTATCCTACGAGCAGTACTTC
TRBJ2-2 once 18 TRBV7-2 TRBD2 CASSLVASGGAWTGELFF TGTGCCAGCAGCTTAGTGGCTAGCGGGGGGGCCTGGACCGGGGAGCTGTTTTTT
TRBJ1-1 NA 14 TRBV6-5 NA CASSFTVLNTEAFF TGTGCCAGCAGCTTCACAGTGTTGAACACTGAAGCTTTCTTT
TRBJ1-2 NA 15 TRBV7-2 NA CASSSRGEVNYGYTF TGTGCCAGCAGCTCCAGAGGGGAGGTTAACTATGGCTACACCTTC
TRBJ2-7 NA 16 TRBV27 NA CASSLVQPSGIYEQYF TGTGCCAGCAGTTTGGTCCAACCCTCGGGGATCTACGAGCAGTACTTC
TRBJ1-2 NA 13 TRBV7-2 TRBD1 CASSSDREYGYTF TGTGCCAGCAGCTCGGACAGGGAGTACGGCTACACCTTC
TRBJ2-1 few 18 TRBV7-3 TRBD2 CASSFTGTSGGIYDEQFF TGTGCCAGCAGCTTCACCGGGACTAGCGGGGGAATTTACGATGAGCAGTTCTTC
TRBJ1-4 NA 16 TRBV2 NA CASSEFKRKGNEKLFF TGTGCCAGCAGTGAATTTAAAAGAAAGGGGAATGAAAAACTGTTTTTT
TRBJ1-3 NA 12 TRBV7-8 TRBD1 CASSLEGQGFYF TGTGCCAGCAGCTTAGAGGGACAGGGGTTTTATTTT
TRBJ2-7 once 15 TRBV11-2 TRBD2 CASSKGLAGSYEQYF TGTGCCAGCAGCAAGGGACTAGCGGGGTCCTACGAGCAGTACTTC
TRBJ2-5 few 16 TRBV4-3 NA CASSQEGGGTQETQYF TGCGCCAGCAGCCAAGAAGGGGGGGGGACCCAAGAGACCCAGTACTTC
TRBJ2-7 NA 11 TRBV5-4 NA CASSRQYEQYF TGTGCCAGCAGCCGACAGTACGAGCAGTACTTC
TRBJ2-7 NA 14 TRBV27 TRBD1 CASSLHRGRREQYF TGTGCCAGCAGTTTGCACAGGGGGCGTAGGGAGCAGTACTTC
TRBJ1-1 NA 15 TRBV5-6 NA CASSSSAGIGTEAFF TGTGCCAGCAGCTCGTCGGCAGGGATTGGCACTGAAGCTTTCTTT
TRBJ1-1 few 14 TRBV4-1 TRBD1 CASSPTGDSREAFF TGCGCCAGCAGCCCCACGGGGGACAGCCGGGAAGCTTTCTTT
TRBJ2-3 NA 16 TRBV9 NA CASSVNWGLGTDTQYF TGTGCCAGCAGCGTAAATTGGGGGCTGGGCACAGATACGCAGTATTTT
TRBJ1-2 NA 13 TRBV2 NA CASSPGPGVGYTF TGTGCCAGCAGTCCTGGGCCAGGGGTTGGCTACACCTTC
TRBJ1-5 NA 13 TRBV18 NA CASSPEGYQPQHF TGTGCCAGCTCACCAGAGGGATATCAGCCCCAGCATTTT
TRBJ1-3 few 18 TRBV7-6 TRBD1 CASRQQPGQGASGNTIYF TGTGCCAGCAGACAACAGCCGGGACAGGGGGCCTCTGGAAACACCATATATTTT
TRBJ2-1 NA 16 TRBV7-3 TRBD2 CASSPLGGGSYNEQFF TGTGCCAGCAGCCCCTTGGGGGGGGGCTCCTACAATGAGCAGTTCTTC
TRBJ1-1 NA 16 TRBV25-1 TRBD1 CASSLNTGTGVPEAFF TGTGCCAGCAGTCTCAACACCGGGACAGGGGTACCTGAAGCTTTCTTT
TRBJ2-1 NA 13 TRBV7-9 NA CASSPGDYNEQFF TGTGCCAGCAGCCCAGGGGACTACAATGAGCAGTTCTTC
TRBJ2-1 NA 16 TRBV5-1 NA CASSLATVEGYNEQFF TGCGCCAGCAGCTTGGCGACAGTGGAGGGATACAATGAGCAGTTCTTC
TRBJ2-5 NA 15 TRBV4-3 TRBD2 CASSVAGGPSETQYF TGCGCCAGCAGCGTAGCGGGGGGGCCTAGTGAGACCCAGTACTTC
TRBJ2-7 NA 12 TRBV2 NA CASSEREDEQYF TGTGCCAGCAGTGAGAGAGAGGACGAGCAGTACTTC
TRBJ2-2 NA 15 TRBV7-3 NA CASSLGGPNTGELFF TGTGCCAGCAGCCTGGGGGGTCCGAACACCGGGGAGCTGTTTTTT